The 30 T cell receptor beta chains presented below share a single source sample, sequenced in a study of cytomegalovirus exposure and HLA in healthy donors. Vbeta (60) and Jbeta (13) primers were used in the PCR. TCRdb's copy holds only in-frame clones and misses some; the assay was immunoSEQ multiplex PCR. The sample holds approximately 110,000 clones. Sequencing used PBMCs. Source of these receptors: a man between 40 and 49 years old in good health and CMV-seronegative.

The rearrangement joins TRBV7-3 to TRBJ1-5; D not certain. Germline assignment: CDR1 SGHTA and CDR2 FQGTGA. V lost 10 bases and J lost 5, with 12 bases in between. There are 12 residues in the CDR3. The CDR3 nucleotides read TGTGCCACGAGTACCTTATATCAGCCCCAGCATTTT. Encoded protein: CATSTLYQPQHF.

This chain uses TRBV29-1 with TRBJ2-2; possibly TRBD1 for D (6 bases). Deletions cut 7 bases from V and 6 bases from J, with 15 bases between. Germline V gene lookup returns CDR1 SQVTM and CDR2 ANQGSEA. CDR3 length equals 13 residues. CDR3: CSGYRDYSGELFF. The CDR3 nucleotides read TGCAGCGGATACAGGGATTACTCCGGGGAGCTGTTTTTT.

The chain recombines TRBV25-1 with TRBJ2-7, with 12 positions matching TRBD1. The V gene's germline CDR1 is MGHDK and CDR2 SYGVNS. The CDR3 consists of 18 residues. V lost 8 bases to trimming and J lost 0 bases; unmatched junction nucleotides: 14. The CDR3 nucleotides read TGTGCCAGCGAGGGGGGACAGGGGGCTAGCGGGGACTCCTACGAGCAGTACTTC. It is translated as CASEGGQGASGDSYEQYF.

The chain links TRBV25-1 to TRBJ2-6, with D maybe TRBD1 (6 bases). This CDR3 comprises 17 residues. The V end was cut by 1 base, the J end by 2 bases, with 12 bases between. Germline loops: CDR1 MGHDK, CDR2 SYGVNS. CDR3 nucleotide sequence: TGTGCCAGCAGTGAATGGGGCAGGGGAACTGGGGCCAACGTCCTGACTTTC. This codes for CASSEWGRGTGANVLTF.

This sequence joins TRBV29-1 and TRBJ2-1, with a weak D call TRBD2 (6 bases). Germline values: CDR1 SQVTM, CDR2 ANQGSEA. V lost 1 base and J 10 bases, leaving 14 bases between the germline ends. The length of the CDR3 is 13 residues. The CDR3 region is CSVEVGRAGEQFF. The CDR3 DNA sequence: TGCAGCGTTGAAGTCGGGAGAGCCGGAGAGCAGTTCTTC.

The gene calls are TRBV19 and TRBJ2-5, with 7 nucleotides matching TRBD1. The CDR3 sequence is 14 residues long. The V gene's germline CDR1 is LNHDA and CDR2 SQIVND (reference sequence). Losses at the gene ends were 4 bases for V and 5 bases for J; bases not matched to a gene: 7. The CDR3 coding sequence is TGTGCCAGTAGTAATGTGGACAGGAAGGAGACCCAGTACTTC. Translation gives CASSNVDRKETQYF.

V usage is TRBV7-2 and J usage is TRBJ2-6; TRBD1 is a possible D gene (6 bases). CDR1 SGHTA and CDR2 FQGNSA come from the germline V gene. The CDR3 consists of 16 residues. The ends were cut back, 5 bases at V and 4 bases at J, with 15 bases in the middle. In nucleotides, the CDR3 is TGTGCCAGCAGCCCAGGTGGGGGCATCGGGGCCAACGTCCTGACTTTC. Amino acid sequence: CASSPGGGIGANVLTF.

The V call is TRBV7-9, the J call TRBJ2-1, with TRBD2 as a possible D gene (6 bases). V was trimmed by 4 bases and J by 8 bases, leaving 18 bases between them. The germline CDR1 and CDR2 sequences are SEHNR and FQNEAQ (reference sequence). CDR3 length: 15 residues. The CDR3 reads CASSSGLLRVHEQFF. The CDR3 DNA reads as TGTGCCAGCAGCTCGGGACTCCTCCGAGTTCATGAGCAGTTCTTC.

The chain recombines TRBV5-1 with TRBJ2-3, with D perhaps matching TRBD2 (5 bases). Germline assignment: CDR1 SGHRS and CDR2 YFSETQ. This CDR3 spans 14 amino acids. V lost 0 bases and J 6 bases, leaving 11 bases between the germline ends. In nucleotides, the CDR3 is TGCGCCAGCAGCTTGGATGCGGGTGGGGATACGCAGTATTTT. As protein: CASSLDAGGDTQYF. Variable domain in full (rest from reference TRBV5-1 and TRBJ2-3): KAGVTQTPRYLIKTRGQQVTLSCSPISGHRSVSWYQQTPGQGLQFLFEYFSETQRNKGNFPGRFSGRQFSNSRSEMNVSTLELGDSALYLCASSLDAGGDTQYFGPGTRLTVL.

About this clone itself: The junction shows a germline mismatch at one end, possibly a read error. V gene TRBV30 combines with J gene TRBJ2-7; TRBD1 is a possible D gene (5 bases). The CDR3 is 11 residues long. Per the germline V gene, CDR1 is GTSNPN and CDR2 is SVGIG (reference sequence). CDR3 in amino acids: CAWSVEAGWIF. The CDR3 coding sequence is TGTGCCTGGAGTGTAGAAGCAGGGTGGATCTTC.

In nucleotides, the CDR3 is TGTGCCAGCAGAGACAGGGGAGGTGCTGAAAAACTGTTTTTT. Its translation: CASRDRGGAEKLFF. V and J are TRBV25-1 and TRBJ1-4; 8 bases line up with TRBD1. The CDR3 runs to 14 residues. Germline V gives CDR1 MGHDK, CDR2 SYGVNS. The trim removed 6 bases at V and 7 bases at J, leaving 7 bases unmatched.

CDR3 DNA sequence: TGCGCCAGCAGCTTGGGGACGACAGGGTGGAGCGGGAGGGCCGGCGAGCAGTACTTC. The encoded protein is CASSLGTTGWSGRAGEQYF. V and J are TRBV5-1 and TRBJ2-7; 10 bases are a match to TRBD2. This CDR3 has 19 amino acids. Germline CDR1 reads SGHRS; CDR2 reads YFSETQ. V lost 0 bases and J lost 6; bases outside the gene matches: 18. Combining the CDR3 with reference TRBV5-1 and TRBJ2-7 gives the whole variable domain KAGVTQTPRYLIKTRGQQVTLSCSPISGHRSVSWYQQTPGQGLQFLFEYFSETQRNKGNFPGRFSGRQFSNSRSEMNVSTLELGDSALYLCASSLGTTGWSGRAGEQYFGPGTRLTVT.

The chain joins TRBV6-1 to TRBJ1-1, with TRBD1 as a possible D gene (6 bases). Per the germline V gene, CDR1 is MNHNS and CDR2 is SASEGT. CDR3 length equals 14 residues. Trimming left V 6 bases short and J 1 base short, with 12 bases between. CDR3 amino acids: CASSKQGSNTEAFF. The CDR3 coding sequence is TGTGCCAGCAGCAAACAGGGCTCGAACACTGAAGCTTTCTTT.

V and J are TRBV4-2 and TRBJ2-4, with D perhaps matching TRBD2 (6 bases). Per germline, CDR1 LGHNA and CDR2 YNFKEQ. Trimming took 3 bases from V and 9 from J, leaving 15 bases between them. This CDR3 contains 14 residues. In DNA, the CDR3 is TGTGCCAGCAGCCAGGGTGGGCTAGCGAGCATTCAGTACTTC. Amino acid sequence: CASSQGGLASIQYF.

V is TRBV2 and J is TRBJ1-5; 9 bases map to TRBD1. After removal of 6 bases from V and 5 bases from J, the junction contained 8 bases not matched to a gene. CDR3 length equals 15 residues. The V gene's germline CDR1 is SNHLY and CDR2 FYNNEI. The chain's CDR3 is CASSTGGGKDQPQHF. The DNA of the CDR3 is TGTGCCAGCAGCACAGGGGGCGGGAAGGATCAGCCCCAGCATTTT.

This chain connects TRBV7-2 to TRBJ2-7; 12 bases agree with TRBD2. V trimming: 5 bases; J trimming: 0 bases; junction bases outside the gene matches: 5. Germline values: CDR1 SGHTA, CDR2 FQGNSA. The length of the CDR3 is 16 residues. CDR3 amino acids: CASSTTTSGSSYEQYF. The CDR3 DNA sequence: TGTGCCAGCAGCACTACGACTAGCGGGAGCTCCTACGAGCAGTACTTC.

The gene calls are TRBV18 and TRBJ2-7, with a possible D match to TRBD1 (6 bases). Germline CDR1 KGHSH, CDR2 LQKENI. V was pared by 2 bases and J by 2 bases, with 13 bases between. The CDR3 is made up of 15 amino acids. The CDR3 reads CASSPVGRGAYEQYF. For the CDR3, the DNA is TGTGCCAGCTCACCAGTGGGCAGGGGAGCCTACGAGCAGTACTTC. Combining the CDR3 with reference TRBV18 and TRBJ2-7 gives the whole variable domain NAGVMQNPRHLVRRRGQEARLRCSPMKGHSHVYWYRQLPEEGLKFMVYLQKENIIDESGMPKERFSAEFPKEGPSILRIQQVVRGDSAAYFCASSPVGRGAYEQYFGPGTRLTVT.

The V gene is TRBV7-9, the J gene TRBJ1-3; D perhaps matches TRBD1 (6 bases). Between the trimmed V and J ends, which lost 5 bases and 2 bases, there was a span of 13 bases. The CDR3 length is 15 residues. From germline, CDR1 is SEHNR and CDR2 FQNEAQ (reference sequence). CDR3 coding DNA: TGTGCCAGCAGCCCGCCGGGACAAGCTGGAAACACCATATATTTT. Protein: CASSPPGQAGNTIYF.

The chain recombines TRBV5-1 with TRBJ1-1; 9 bases are shared with TRBD1. The V and J ends lost 3 bases and 5 bases, in that order; junction bases with no gene match: 5. The CDR3 consists of 14 residues. Germline values: CDR1 SGHRS, CDR2 YFSETQ. For the CDR3, the DNA is TGCGCCAGCAGCTCACTGGGACAGGGAACTGAAGCTTTCTTT. This codes for CASSSLGQGTEAFF.

The chain links TRBV7-8 to TRBJ2-1, with 10 positions matching TRBD2. The V gene end was trimmed by 6 bases and the J gene end by 8 bases; junction bases not matched to a gene: 22. CDR1 is SGHVS and CDR2 is FQNEAQ in the germline V gene. This CDR3 is built from 19 residues. The CDR3 DNA follows: TGTGCCAGCAGTTCGAATACAGCGCCTAGCGGGAGTAAAGTCTATGAGCAGTTCTTC. Translated: CASSSNTAPSGSKVYEQFF.

This rearrangement joins TRBV5-1 to TRBJ2-7, with 11 bases identical to TRBD1. The V segment lost 5 bases and the J segment 6 bases; nucleotides outside the gene matches: 10. This CDR3 has 15 amino acids. Germline CDR1 reads SGHRS; CDR2 reads YFSETQ. CDR3 region: CASRGNGQGALEQYF. CDR3 sequence (DNA): TGCGCCAGCAGGGGAAACGGACAGGGGGCGCTCGAGCAGTACTTC. Variable domain in full (rest from reference TRBV5-1 and TRBJ2-7): KAGVTQTPRYLIKTRGQQVTLSCSPISGHRSVSWYQQTPGQGLQFLFEYFSETQRNKGNFPGRFSGRQFSNSRSEMNVSTLELGDSALYLCASRGNGQGALEQYFGPGTRLTVT.

The CDR3 protein is CASSELQETQYF. The CDR3 nucleotides are TGTGCCAGCAGCGAACTCCAAGAGACCCAGTACTTC. The V and J genes are TRBV7-9 and TRBJ2-5, with no clear D. V was pared by 5 bases and J by 1 base, with 5 bases between. The germline CDR1 and CDR2 sequences are SEHNR and FQNEAQ (reference sequence). The CDR3 runs 12 residues.

The chain combines TRBV11-3 with TRBJ2-3; 12 nucleotides line up with TRBD2. Looked up from germline, CDR1 is SGHNT and CDR2 is YENEEA. There are 16 residues in the CDR3. V lost 1 base and J lost 5; bases outside the gene matches: 4. CDR3 protein: CASSLGLAGGEDTQYF. CDR3 coding DNA: TGTGCCAGCAGCTTAGGGCTAGCGGGAGGGGAAGATACGCAGTATTTT.

The V gene is TRBV30, the J gene TRBJ2-5; D is undetermined. Near its end, the DNA agrees better with TRBJ2-7, so the J call may be wrong. The CDR3 contains 15 residues. Looked up from germline, CDR1 is GTSNPN and CDR2 is SVGIG (reference sequence). CDR3 loop: CAWSAFAWPHYEQYF. The CDR3, as DNA: TGTGCCTGGAGCGCCTTCGCTTGGCCCCACTACGAGCAGTACTTC.

The V call is TRBV7-8, the J call TRBJ2-3; 9 bases align to TRBD2. The ends lost 1 base at V and 0 bases at J; junction bases unmatched: 5. The CDR3 has 17 residues. CDR1 and CDR2 (germline): SGHVS, FQNEAQ. The CDR3 protein is CASSLGPSGISTDTQYF. The DNA of the CDR3 is TGTGCCAGCAGCTTAGGCCCTAGCGGGATTAGCACAGATACGCAGTATTTT.

This chain joins TRBV9 and TRBJ2-3, with a possible D match to TRBD1 (5 bases). Germline CDR1 is SGDLS and CDR2 is YYNGEE. This CDR3 has 14 residues. V lost 3 bases to trimming and J lost 8 bases, with 16 bases between them. The CDR3 loop is CASSGTLPGRTQYF. The CDR3 DNA reads as TGTGCCAGCAGCGGGACACTACCCGGGCGTACGCAGTATTTT.

This chain links TRBV5-4 with TRBJ1-1; perhaps TRBD1 as D (5 bases). Between the trimmed V and J ends, which lost 4 bases and 1 base, there was a span of 11 bases. The CDR3 consists of 14 residues. Germline assignment: CDR1 SGHNT and CDR2 YYREEE (reference sequence). This chain's CDR3 is CASSPGGENTEAFF. The CDR3 DNA reads TGTGCCAGCAGCCCGGGAGGGGAGAACACTGAAGCTTTCTTT.

The chain combines TRBV5-4 with TRBJ2-1; tentatively, D is TRBD2 (6 bases). Trimming removed 0 bases from V and 2 bases from J, with 12 bases in between. Germline CDR1 and CDR2: SGHNT and YYREEE (reference sequence). The CDR3 is 16 amino acids. The CDR3 here is CASSLVAGTTYNEQFF. In nucleotides, the CDR3 is TGTGCCAGCAGCTTGGTTGCGGGGACCACCTACAATGAGCAGTTCTTC.

The chain uses TRBV27 and TRBJ1-2; 8 bases match TRBD1. Trimming at V came to 6 bases and at J to 6 bases, leaving 6 bases not matched to a gene. This CDR3 has 13 residues. Germline V gene data show CDR1 as MNHEY and CDR2 as SMNVEV (reference sequence). The chain's CDR3 is CASSVTGGNGYTF. CDR3 nucleotide sequence: TGTGCCAGCAGCGTTACAGGGGGAAATGGCTACACCTTC.

The rearrangement uses TRBV7-2 and TRBJ2-5, with a possible D match to TRBD2 (6 bases). The closer fit of TRBJ2-7 to the DNA end suggests the J call may be wrong. The CDR3 extends over 14 amino acids. CDR1 SGHTA and CDR2 FQGNSA come from the germline V gene. CDR3 sequence: CASSLGGASYEQYF. In DNA, the CDR3 is TGTGCCAGCAGCTTAGGCGGGGCCTCCTACGAGCAGTACTTC.